This TCR beta chain was sequenced for a study of cytomegalovirus exposure and HLA in healthy donors (dated by TCRdb to about 2017). Regarding the research as a whole: An earlier analysis of more than 550 of the donors reported around 280 Gb of sequence data and 100 million to 120 million unique TCR beta sequences obtained from 150 million to 200 million T cells. An early release that covered about 640 HLA-typed donors contained around 300 gigabases of sequencing data and tens of millions of unique TCR sequences. Of the 300 to 400 genotyped donors, about 84% fell in the genetic ancestry cluster associated with self-reported Caucasian donors. The study aimed to test whether cataloging public T cell receptors could reveal signatures of past pathogen exposure. The study profiled the T cell repertoires of about 720 subjects by immunosequencing and related them to cytomegalovirus serostatus. Besides the first cohort of hundreds of subjects, a separate validation cohort made up of over 100 different subjects was used. To predict cytomegalovirus infection status, the study combined high-throughput TCR immunosequencing, statistical association of individual TCRs with disease status, and machine learning. A later analysis re-examined previously published TCR beta repertoires from 500 to 700 donors and added high-resolution HLA genotyping to investigate patterns of TCR occurrence. In the later analysis, no new phenotypic data were used to find candidate immune exposures; instead, reliance was placed on TCR beta sequences and their occurrence across donors. An earlier analysis of fewer than 700 of the donors applied high-throughput TCR beta sequencing to assess whether each TCR beta V gene segment acted as functional or pseudogenic. Donor age, sex, ethnicity and CMV serostatus were compiled together with the repertoire data. In a later genetic analysis, genome-wide SNP genotypes for about 55% of the roughly 700 donors were used, and that subset was treated as a discovery cohort. All discovery cohort repertoires had been generated using a single sequencing platform. Class I and class II HLA loci were covered by the typing at four-digit resolution. Typing coverage varied by locus: 629-630 donors for A, B, C, DRB1 and DQB1; some 520 for DQA1; 606 for DPA1; roughly 450 for DPB1. A handful of DR-DQ haplotypes were treated as single units for association and clustering because of strong linkage in the cohort. Across 398 genotyped donors of the cohort, an average of approximately 240,000 unique TCR beta nucleotide sequences per donor were sequenced, and roughly 20% of those sequences were non-productive. The full study reports these points: In a later genetic analysis, a missense DCLRE1C variant was associated with V-gene and J-gene trimming of TCR beta chains, and the association was replicated in an independent cohort. In a later analysis, 15,000 to 20,000 TCR beta sequences were associated with specific HLA alleles at a false discovery rate of 0.05. According to a later analysis, TCR association rates differed among HLA loci, with DRB1 alleles showing the most associated TCRs and HLA-C alleles showing the fewest. Linkage disequilibrium might explain the correlated functional status among segregating V segments, but an unknown experimental factor could not be excluded. The only immune exposure information available for the cohort was CMV serostatus. Some IMGT-functional V segments, including TRBV6-2 and TRBV6-3, could not be distinguished by the 87-base-pair reads and were therefore excluded. The classifier was reported to diagnose cytomegalovirus status with high specificity and sensitivity in both the original cohort and the validation cohort. In a later analysis, most CMV-associated TCR beta chains were found to appear HLA-restricted, with HLA associations seemingly driven largely by CMV exposure. A cluster of highly shared sequence variants was judged likely to be a technical artifact of the sequencing pipeline. Compared with the roughly 720-donor mean, donors in an Asian-associated ancestry cluster had fewer N-insertions in productive TCRs, according to a later genetic analysis. While some public TCRs were present in many individuals, most TCR sequences turned up only very rarely across donors. Assigning TCR associations to individual alleles was difficult when HLA alleles, especially DR and DQ, strongly co-occurred. The cohort was sequenced for TCR beta chains only, and without alpha or paired-chain data the features that could be detected were limited. In vitro tests confirmed that a few of the cytomegalovirus-associated TCR beta chains recognize cytomegalovirus antigens. In a later analysis, several top co-occurrence clusters were reported to appear linked to parvovirus B19, influenza, CMV and Epstein-Barr virus. Roughly uniform sequencing depth across donors was assumed in presence/absence analyses, although this assumption may not hold. Because HLA typing was missing for some donors at each locus, association tests included only the typed subset. A further reported finding was that TCR beta sequences accurately predicted the HLA-A and HLA-B alleles for most subjects in the first cohort. In a later analysis, HLA-associated TCR beta chains showed more clonal expansion and lower generation probabilities than non-associated chains that were equally common. In an earlier analysis of about 600 of the donors, most TCR beta V segments appeared in productive rearrangements about 87% or about 30% of the time, broadly matching IMGT annotations. Because counts were too low, approximately 18 rarely observed V segments, including chromosome 9 orphons, were excluded from the earlier analysis of 587 of the donors. The authors suggested that the approach could potentially be generalized to other disease states and immunological phenotypes. The study gave a list of under 200 TCR beta chains associated with cytomegalovirus.

In regard to this clone: Its antigen is currently not known.

CDR1 LNHDA and CDR2 SQIVND were looked up in the germline V gene (reference sequence). V sheds 6 bases and J sheds 0 bases, leaving 11 bases between their ends. The CDR3 has 14 amino acids, counting the end cysteine and phenylalanine. Of all the DNA, just the CDR3 is kept, 42 bases in frame from base 1. The cohort consisted of 600 to 750 healthy bone marrow donors. Cohort members were all nominally healthy when sampled, although unrecorded immune exposures were likely present. The donor was CMV seronegative and belonged to the group of 352 seronegative cohort members. A peripheral blood sample was provided by each donor, and peripheral blood mononuclear cells were used for TCR beta sequencing. Genomic DNA was extracted from the blood cell samples with the Qiagen DNeasy Blood Extraction Kit. Library preparation used the immunoSEQ multiplex PCR assay. The multiplex PCR relied on a mix of 60 forward primers for TCR Vbeta segments and 13 reverse primers for TCR Jbeta segments. A multiplex PCR assay on genomic DNA amplified the CDR3 region of rearranged TCR beta genes. The Illumina HiSeq System was used to sequence the amplified TCR beta libraries as 87-base-pair reads. As for how the authors treated the data: Across the 700 or so repertoires, a later analysis counted 80 million or so unique TCR beta chains, approximately 12 million of which were shared by at least two donors. To remove PCR and sequencing errors, raw reads were error-corrected and collapsed into unique sequences using a nearest-neighbor algorithm that merged closely related sequences. Alignment of CDR3 sequences to IMGT reference sequences was used to assign V, D and J gene segments. For a sequence to be retained, a match of at least six nucleotides to both a V gene segment and a J gene segment was required. A rearrangement was called productive if the CDR3 had no stop codons and remained in frame with V and J, and every other rearrangement was called non-productive. Following IMGT convention, CDR3 was defined as the stretch from the second conserved V-encoded cysteine up to the conserved J-encoded phenylalanine. In an earlier analysis of more than 550 of the donors, sequences lacking an unambiguous match to a single V gene segment were excluded. An earlier analysis of a few hundred of the donors classified V segments as functional when productive rearrangements were above 56.7% and as segregating when the standard deviation between donors was above 5%. A statistical classification framework was developed to diagnose cytomegalovirus status using the catalog of TCR beta chain sequences. V and J gene assignment, in a later analysis, came from comparing TCR nucleotide sequences with IMGT/GENE-DB human TR gene sequences. In a later analysis, CDR3 sequences and most-parsimonious VDJ recombination scenarios were assigned using the TCRdist pipeline. In a later analysis, each TCR beta chain was defined by its CDR3 amino acid sequence together with its V-gene family, and reads lacking a unique V-gene family were excluded. To address suspected cross-contamination and a sequencing artifact, a later analysis removed 592 highly shared, low-generation-probability nucleotide sequences. In a later analysis, a clonal expansion index was calculated for each public chain from normalized within-repertoire ranks of inferred template counts. In a later analysis, generation probabilities were computed with a VDJ recombination model fitted to out-of-frame rearrangements, and the resulting probabilities were checked against IGoR. In a later analysis, TCR-TCR, TCR-HLA and TCR-CMV co-occurrence was scored with hypergeometric tests, and a repertoire-size bias correction was applied to TCR pairs. False discovery rates were estimated in a later analysis by permuting HLA or CMV assignments 20 times. In a later analysis, co-occurring TCRs were grouped with DBSCAN, and TCRdist sequence similarity was added when clustering was performed within HLA-allele-positive subsets. Repertoires with fewer than 30,000 or more than 120,000 public chains were left out of co-occurrence clustering, as were five repertoires with anomalous nucleotide sharing. TCRdb obtained this table from immuneACCESS and retained in-frame rearrangements with V and J assigned. These tables miss some clones; where compared with another copy, unresolved V genes account for less than half of the shortfall, and the remainder is unexplained. For V, J and clone size, that table is used; D and trimming come from the DNA. The table of this sample itemizes more than 65,000 clones. The ten largest clones add up to about 2.9% of the sample.

Sequences were obtained from PBMCs. The clonotype comes from a man in his forties or fifties in good health and CMV-seronegative. This chain joins TRBV19 to TRBJ1-2; the D gene is perhaps TRBD1, on 5 matching bases. This receptor carries the CDR3 CASSSTAANYGYTF. The sequence in DNA is TGTGCCAGTAGCTCGACAGCAGCTAACTATGGCTACACCTTC. Full variable domain (CDR3 extended with the reference TRBV19 and TRBJ1-2 proteins): DGGITQSPKYLFRKEGQNVTLSCEQNLNHDAMYWYRQDPGQGLRLIYYSQIVNDFQKGDIAEGYSVSREKKESFPLTVTSAQKNPTAFYLCASSSTAANYGYTFGSGTRLTVV.